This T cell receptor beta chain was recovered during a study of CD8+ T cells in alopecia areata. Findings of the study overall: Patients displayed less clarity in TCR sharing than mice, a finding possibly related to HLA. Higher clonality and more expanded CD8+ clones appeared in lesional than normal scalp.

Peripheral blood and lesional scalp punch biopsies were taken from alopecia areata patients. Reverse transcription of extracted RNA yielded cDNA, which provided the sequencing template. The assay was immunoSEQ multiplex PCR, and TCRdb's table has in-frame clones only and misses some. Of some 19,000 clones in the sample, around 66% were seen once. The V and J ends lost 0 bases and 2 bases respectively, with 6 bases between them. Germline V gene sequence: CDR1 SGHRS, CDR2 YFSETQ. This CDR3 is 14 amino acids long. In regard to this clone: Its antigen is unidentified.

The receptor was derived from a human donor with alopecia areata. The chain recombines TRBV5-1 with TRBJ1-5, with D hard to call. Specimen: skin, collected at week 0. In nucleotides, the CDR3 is TGCGCCAGCAGCTTGGGGTCGGGCAATCAGCCCCAGCATTTT. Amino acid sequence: CASSLGSGNQPQHF.